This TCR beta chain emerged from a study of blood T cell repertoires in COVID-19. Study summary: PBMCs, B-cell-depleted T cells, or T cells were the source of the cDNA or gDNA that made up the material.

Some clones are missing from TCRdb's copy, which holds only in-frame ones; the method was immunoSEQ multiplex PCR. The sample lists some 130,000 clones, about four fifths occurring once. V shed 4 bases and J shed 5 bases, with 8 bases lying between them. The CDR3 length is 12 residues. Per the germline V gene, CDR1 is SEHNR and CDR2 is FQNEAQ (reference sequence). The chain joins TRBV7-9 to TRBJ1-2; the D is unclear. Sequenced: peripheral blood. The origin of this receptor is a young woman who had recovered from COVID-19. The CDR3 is CASSSGGYGYTF. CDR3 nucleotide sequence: TGTGCCAGCAGCTCGGGAGGGTATGGCTACACCTTC.